These 29 T cell receptor beta chains were all obtained from the same sample, sequenced in a study of tumor and adjacent non-tumor tissue in lung cancer. The library came from three nested PCR rounds adapted from ARM-PCR protocols. MiXCR, applied by TCRdb to the multiplex PCR reads, yields one record per CDR3 protein. This sample yields about 93,000 distinct CDR3 sequences, of which less than 75% are seen a single time; around 17% belongs to the top ten. No cell sorting was done before RNA was extracted from the tissue. Source material: lung tumor tissue. Receptors originate from a man between 60 and 70 years old with non-small cell lung cancer.

On this clonotype: Relative to the germline gene, one junction end is altered; a read error may explain this. This chain connects TRBV12-3 or TRBV12-4 to TRBJ1-5; 11 bases line up with TRBD1. The CDR3 is made up of 14 amino acids. CDR3 in DNA: TGTGGCAGCCTACGGACAGGGGGCCATCAGCCCCAGCATTTT. This sequence encodes CGSLRTGGHQPQHF.

Note on this clonotype: Since a much larger clone is just one base distant, this may be a read error. V and J are TRBV28 and TRBJ1-5; D may be TRBD1 (6 bases). CDR1 is MDHEN and CDR2 is SYDVKM in the germline V gene. The CDR3 consists of 14 residues. V gave up 5 bases and J gave up 5 bases, with 13 bases separating them. This CDR3 reads CASSPEGGYQPQHF. CDR3 bases: TGTGCCAGCAGTCCGGAGGGGGGCTATCAGCCCCAGCATTTT.

CDR3 sequence: CASFARIYGYTF. The CDR3 DNA reads as TGTGCCAGCTTTGCCAGGATCTATGGCTACACCTTC. The V gene is TRBV6-5, the J gene TRBJ1-2; D is ambiguous. This CDR3 spans 12 amino acids. Per the germline V gene, CDR1 is MNHEY and CDR2 is SVGAGI. V shed 8 bases and J shed 4 bases, with 11 bases lying between them.

This clonotype was counted at least ten times. This chain joins TRBV6-6 and TRBJ2-7; 15 bases agree with TRBD2. This CDR3 is 17 amino acids long. Germline V gene lookup returns CDR1 MNHNY and CDR2 SVGAGI (reference sequence). With 2 bases clipped from V and 0 bases from J, the junction kept 2 bases outside the gene matches. The CDR3 is CASSYGTSGGSSYEQYF. CDR3 sequence (DNA): TGTGCCAGCAGTTACGGGACTAGCGGGGGGAGCTCCTACGAGCAGTACTTC.

The chain links TRBV20-1 to TRBJ1-4; D is unclear. This CDR3 comprises 12 residues. Germline V gives CDR1 DFQATT, CDR2 SNEGSKA (reference sequence). CDR3 bases: TGCAGGGTGCCAGGCCCATATGAAAAACTGTTTTTT. Translation gives CRVPGPYEKLFF.

CDR3 amino acids: CASSKATIVVNEKLFF. Written as DNA, the CDR3 is TGTGCCAGCAGCAAAGCCACCATTGTCGTTAATGAAAAACTGTTTTTT. The chain links TRBV7-8 to TRBJ1-4; D is uncertain. V dropped 5 bases and J dropped 4 bases, with 17 bases sitting between them. The CDR3 runs to 16 residues. Germline lookup yields CDR1 SGHVS and CDR2 FQNEAQ.

This rearrangement joins TRBV20-1 to TRBJ2-2; a weak D match, TRBD2 (6 bases). V was trimmed by 1 base and J by 6 bases, leaving 15 bases between them. The CDR3 consists of 15 residues. Germline V gene sequence: CDR1 DFQATT, CDR2 SNEGSKA (reference sequence). CDR3 in DNA: TGCAGTGCTAGAGTTTCACCAGGAGGGTCCGGGGAGCTGTTTTTT. This translates into CSARVSPGGSGELFF.

This clonotype was seen repeatedly, ten times or more. The chain couples TRBV4-1 to TRBJ2-3; D perhaps matches TRBD1 (5 bases). The ends were cut back, 0 bases at V and 7 bases at J, with 8 bases in the middle. CDR1 MGHRA and CDR2 YSYEKL come from the germline V gene. This CDR3 is built from 13 residues. In DNA form, the CDR3 reads TGCGCCAGCAGCCAAGACAGGGATTATACGCAGTATTTT. Translation: CASSQDRDYTQYF.

V is TRBV20-1 and J is TRBJ1-3; TRBD1 matches 9 bases. Germline lookup yields CDR1 DFQATT and CDR2 SNEGSKA (reference sequence). V shed 3 bases, J shed 3 bases, and the junction held 6 bases outside the gene matches. The CDR3 runs 15 residues. The CDR3: CSASTGGLVGNTIYF. The CDR3 DNA sequence: TGCAGTGCTAGTACAGGGGGCTTAGTTGGAAACACCATATATTTT.

The J gene is TRBJ2-3, the V gene TRBV20-1; the D gene is possibly TRBD2 (6 bases). The CDR3 is 14 amino acids. With 6 bases removed from V and 4 bases from J, the gap between germline ends came to 17 bases. CDR1 and CDR2 (germline): DFQATT, SNEGSKA (reference sequence). This CDR3 is CSASSWRAPDTQYF. The CDR3 DNA sequence: TGCAGTGCCTCGAGCTGGAGGGCCCCAGATACGCAGTATTTT.

Remarks on this clonotype: Lacking the conserved final phenylalanine or tryptophan, this CDR3 likely reflects a read error. The limits of the CDR3 on the DNA are not certain, so only TCRdb's listed CDR3 is given. The rearrangement uses TRBV7-9 and TRBJ2-7; no check of the table's D call, TRBD1, against the DNA was made. Germline CDR1 reads SEHNR; CDR2 reads FQNEAQ (reference sequence). Both ends counted, the CDR3 spans 18 residues. CDR3: CASSQGGTDRLPFYEQCL.

The CDR3 nucleotides read TGTGCCAGCAGTCATCATGATGAGCAGTTCTTC. Translating gives CASSHHDEQFF. The gene calls are TRBV6-2 or TRBV6-3 and TRBJ2-1; D is undetermined. Trimming took 5 bases from V and 8 from J, leaving 7 bases between them. The CDR3 has 11 amino acids. The germline CDR1 and CDR2 sequences are MNHEY and SVGEGT.

On this clonotype: A read error may be the cause here, since a much bigger clone is one base away. The rearrangement uses TRBV28 and TRBJ1-1; D gene unclear. Looked up from germline, CDR1 is MDHEN and CDR2 is SYDVKM. Deletions cut 7 bases from V and 4 bases from J, with 13 bases between. The CDR3 extends over 13 amino acids. The CDR3 bases are TGTGCCAGCAAGGAGAGGGTGGTCACTGAAGCTTTCTTT. It translates to CASKERVVTEAFF. Full variable domain (outside the CDR3, taken from reference TRBV28 and TRBJ1-1): DVKVTQSSRYLVKRTGEKVFLECVQDMDHENMFWYRQDPGLGLRLIYFSYDVKMKEKGDIPEGYSVSREKKERFSLILESASTNQTSMYLCASKERVVTEAFFGQGTRLTVV.

Comment on this clonotype: A much more abundant neighbour one base away suggests this may be a read error. The chain carries TRBV12-3 or TRBV12-4 and TRBJ2-4; possible D gene TRBD2, 5 bases. The CDR3 consists of 13 residues. CDR3 in amino acids: CASSGLAKNIQHF. CDR3 sequence (DNA): TGTGCCAGCAGTGGCCTAGCCAAAAACATTCAGCACTTC.

On this clonotype: One base away lies a much larger clone, so this may be a sequencing read error. The chain employs TRBV7-9 and TRBJ2-1, with D possibly called TRBD1 or TRBD2 (6 bases each). Deletions cut 2 bases from V and 8 bases from J, with 10 bases between. Germline CDR1 reads SEHNR; CDR2 reads FQNEAQ (reference sequence). The CDR3 has 13 amino acids. The CDR3 DNA follows: TGTGCCAGCAGCTTACGGGGGCTGTATGAGCAGTTCTTC. As protein: CASSLRGLYEQFF.

A note on this clonotype: A read error may account for a junction end that differs from germline. The J gene is TRBJ2-4, the V gene TRBV4-1; D tentatively reads TRBD1 or TRBD2 (5 bases each). Germline V CDR1 and CDR2: MGHRA, YSYEKL. The CDR3 is made up of 19 amino acids. In nucleotides, the CDR3 is TGCGCCAACAGCCAAGACAGAGTTACTAGTGGGAAAGCCAAAAACATTCAGTACTTC. Translated: CANSQDRVTSGKAKNIQYF.

A word on this clonotype: Germline and junction disagree at one end, which may indicate a read error. The J gene is TRBJ2-1, the V gene TRBV6-1, with D hard to call. Germline CDR1 MNHNS, CDR2 SASEGT. The CDR3 is 12 residues long. In DNA form, the CDR3 reads TGTGCAAGCAGTTACCGGGTGAGTGAGCAGTTCTTC. Amino acid sequence: CASSYRVSEQFF.

As regards this clonotype: Since the CDR3 does not end with the conserved phenylalanine or tryptophan, this likely comes from a read error. J is TRBJ2-1 and V is TRBV4-3; 10 bases match TRBD2. Per germline, CDR1 LGHNA and CDR2 YSLEER. The CDR3 sequence is 16 residues long. CDR3 DNA sequence: TGCGCCAGCATCCAACTTCTAGCGGGAGCCTACAATGAGCAGTTCCTC. Protein sequence: CASIQLLAGAYNEQFL.

This clonotype was observed at least ten times. V gene TRBV7-9 combines with J gene TRBJ2-3, with 7 bases that match TRBD1. Germline V CDR1 and CDR2: SEHNR, FQNEAQ (reference sequence). The junction had 7 bases not matched to a gene; V was cut back by 6 bases and J by 4 bases. The CDR3 runs 14 residues. The chain's CDR3 is CASSTGTVPDTQYF. The CDR3 DNA reads as TGTGCCAGCAGTACCGGGACAGTACCAGATACGCAGTATTTT.

A few counts support this clonotype. The chain carries TRBV20-1 and TRBJ2-5; 12 bases map to TRBD1. Looked up from germline, CDR1 is DFQATT and CDR2 is SNEGSKA (reference sequence). V lost 6 bases, J lost 4 bases, and 18 bases stayed unmatched. This CDR3 is built from 18 residues. The CDR3 nucleotides are TGCAGTGCCACAATAGCCTCGGGACAGGGGGCGCAGGCAGAGACCCAGTACTTC. Its protein is CSATIASGQGAQAETQYF.

Note on this clonotype: The junction and the germline gene differ at one end; a read error may be behind it. The chain recombines TRBV5-4 with TRBJ1-4; D is undetermined. Germline V lookup: CDR1 SGHNT, CDR2 YYREEE (reference sequence). The length of the CDR3 is 13 residues. The CDR3 is CASSPAIDEELFF. CDR3 in DNA: TGTGCCAGCAGCCCAGCTATTGATGAAGAACTATTTTTT. Complete variable domain (other parts from reference TRBV5-4 and TRBJ1-4): ETGVTQSPTHLIKTRGQQVTLRCSSQSGHNTVSWYQQALGQGPQFIFQYYREEENGRGNFPPRFSGLQFPNYSSELNVNALELDDSALYLCASSPAIDEELFFGSGTQLSVL.

On this clonotype itself: A junction boundary mismatches the germline segment, possibly from a read error. The V gene is TRBV4-1, the J gene TRBJ2-2, with D possibly TRBD2 on 6 matching bases. CDR1 and CDR2 from the germline V gene are MGHRA and YSYEKL. The CDR3 spans 15 residues. The CDR3 DNA sequence: TGCGCCAGCGGCCAAGTTGGAGGGGACACCGGGGAGCTGTTTTTT. It yields the protein CASGQVGGDTGELFF.

In its sample, this clonotype was seen many times. The J gene is TRBJ1-3, the V gene TRBV28; 9 nucleotides match TRBD1. Germline assignment: CDR1 MDHEN and CDR2 SYDVKM. J gave up 4 bases and V 4 bases, and 8 bases lay outside the gene matches. This CDR3 comprises 16 residues. The chain's CDR3 is CASSSPGQGTGNTIYF. CDR3 DNA: TGTGCCAGCAGTTCACCGGGACAGGGTACGGGAAACACCATATATTTT.

Comment on this clonotype: One end of the junction varies from germline; a read error may be responsible. V usage is TRBV4-1 and J usage is TRBJ1-5; D not resolved. The CDR3 covers 15 residues. Germline loops: CDR1 MGHRA, CDR2 YSYEKL. CDR3 residues: CASSQGESRNQPHHF. The CDR3 coding sequence is TGCGCCAGCAGCCAAGGGGAGTCCCGGAATCAGCCCCATCATTTT.

This clonotype has only one observation. A much larger clone lies a single base off, so this may be a read error. The chain is built from TRBV28 and TRBJ2-3; D gene ambiguous. Germline CDR1 MDHEN, CDR2 SYDVKM. Trimming removed 7 bases at V and 6 bases at J, with 14 bases between. The CDR3 consists of 13 residues. The CDR3 loop reads CASTPPGSDTQYF. The DNA for the CDR3 is TGTGCCAGCACCCCCCCCGGGTCGGATACGCAGTATTTT.

A remark on this clonotype: The junction differs from germline at one of its ends, possibly a read error. The genes are TRBV6-2 or TRBV6-3 and TRBJ2-2; TRBD1 matches 10 bases. In germline, CDR1 is MNHEY, CDR2 SVGEGT. The CDR3 has 13 residues. In nucleotides, the CDR3 is TGTGTCAGCAGACGACAGGGGGCAGGGGAGCTGTTTTTT. Residues: CVSRRQGAGELFF.

This clonotype was detected a few times. A junction boundary mismatches the germline segment, possibly from a read error. CDR3 amino acids: CASSSKTSSDTQYF. Here the CDR3 DNA reads TGTGCCAGCAGCTCAAAGACTAGCTCGGATACACAGTATTTT. The chain uses TRBV11-3 and TRBJ2-3; TRBD2 matches at 7 bases. CDR3 length equals 14 residues. Germline-derived CDR1 and CDR2 are SGHNT and YENEEA.

A note on this clonotype: Relative to the germline gene, one junction end is altered; a read error may explain this. The chain links TRBV4-3 to TRBJ1-4; no definite D call. CDR3 length: 14 residues. The germline V gene encodes CDR1 LGHNA and CDR2 YSLEER. The CDR3 region is CAGSQRPKNEKLFF. In DNA form, the CDR3 reads TGCGCCGGCAGCCAAAGGCCTAAGAATGAAAAACTGTTTTTT.

In regard to this clonotype: The CDR3 does not close with the conserved phenylalanine or tryptophan, likely indicating a read error. The V call is TRBV12-3 or TRBV12-4, the J call TRBJ2-7; 7 bases fit TRBD2. This CDR3 has 16 residues. The DNA for the CDR3 is TGCGCCAGCAGTTTGAGGCGGGGGACTAACTCCTACGAGCAGTACCTC. Translation: CASSLRRGTNSYEQYL.